A single sample gave rise to the 28 T cell receptor beta chains below, sequenced in a study of blood T cell repertoires in COVID-19. The assay was immunoSEQ multiplex PCR, and TCRdb's table has in-frame clones only and misses some. The data hold about 180,000 clones, with around four fifths observed a single time. Material: peripheral blood. These TCRs come from a woman aged 70-85 years with COVID-19, enrolled during active disease.

The table lists this clone with a few counts. V is TRBV10-1 and J is TRBJ1-2, with 9 bases identical to TRBD1. Trimming took 3 bases from V and 5 from J; bases not matched to a gene: 7. This CDR3 has 15 residues. Per germline, CDR1 WNHNN and CDR2 SYGVQD (reference sequence). Written as DNA, the CDR3 is TGCGCCAGCAGTGATACCCCGGGACAGGGTTATGGCTACACCTTC. Its protein is CASSDTPGQGYGYTF.

This chain's CDR3 is CASSSQGGATEAFF. The CDR3 DNA reads as TGTGCCAGCAGTTCGCAAGGGGGCGCGACTGAAGCTTTCTTT. The V and J genes are TRBV6-5 and TRBJ1-1, with 7 nucleotides matching TRBD1. The trim removed 4 bases at V and 5 bases at J, leaving 7 bases unmatched. This CDR3 is 14 amino acids long. From germline, CDR1 is MNHEY and CDR2 SVGAGI.

This chain connects TRBV5-1 to TRBJ1-1; no clear D. Germline CDR1 and CDR2: SGHRS and YFSETQ. The CDR3 is 14 residues long. V dropped 0 bases and J dropped 4 bases, with 10 bases sitting between them. The CDR3 DNA sequence: TGCGCCAGCAGCTTGGCCCTGGGAGGCACTGAAGCTTTCTTT. It yields the protein CASSLALGGTEAFF. Complete variable domain (other parts from reference TRBV5-1 and TRBJ1-1): KAGVTQTPRYLIKTRGQQVTLSCSPISGHRSVSWYQQTPGQGLQFLFEYFSETQRNKGNFPGRFSGRQFSNSRSEMNVSTLELGDSALYLCASSLALGGTEAFFGQGTRLTVV.

V usage is TRBV28 and J usage is TRBJ1-5; D perhaps matches TRBD1 (5 bases). Trimming shortened V by 5 bases and J by 7 bases, and 18 bases separated the two germline ends. Germline-derived CDR1 and CDR2 are MDHEN and SYDVKM. The CDR3 is made up of 15 amino acids. The CDR3 nucleotides read TGTGCCAGCAGTCCCTCCGGGGGTAGGAGACAGCCCCAGCATTTT. Protein sequence: CASSPSGGRRQPQHF.

CDR3 residues: CAWSADRGLGNQPQHF. CDR3 coding DNA: TGTGCCTGGAGTGCGGACAGGGGGCTAGGAAATCAGCCCCAGCATTTT. The rearrangement joins TRBV30 to TRBJ1-5, with 11 bases that match TRBD1. CDR1 is GTSNPN and CDR2 is SVGIG in the germline V gene (reference sequence). The CDR3 length is 16 residues. V shed 1 base and J 4 bases; nucleotides not matched to a gene: 6.

The V call is TRBV28, the J call TRBJ2-7, with TRBD2 matching 8 bases. Germline V gene data show CDR1 as MDHEN and CDR2 as SYDVKM. The trim removed 5 bases at V and 7 bases at J, leaving 13 bases unmatched. This CDR3 is 15 amino acids long. CDR3 DNA: TGTGCCAGCAGTCCAACCGGGACTAGGGTAGGAGAGCAGTACTTC. Its protein is CASSPTGTRVGEQYF. The whole variable domain, remainder taken from reference TRBV28 and TRBJ2-7, is DVKVTQSSRYLVKRTGEKVFLECVQDMDHENMFWYRQDPGLGLRLIYFSYDVKMKEKGDIPEGYSVSREKKERFSLILESASTNQTSMYLCASSPTGTRVGEQYFGPGTRLTVT.

This clone was counted only a few times. The chain recombines TRBV29-1 with TRBJ1-1; the match to TRBD1 covers 11 bases. The V segment lost 4 bases and the J segment 7 bases; nucleotides outside the gene matches: 8. Germline V CDR1 and CDR2: SQVTM, ANQGSEA. CDR3 length: 14 amino acids. In nucleotides, the CDR3 is TGCAGCGTTGTCCGGGACAGGGGGGGTAGTGAAGCTTTCTTT. Translation: CSVVRDRGGSEAFF.

V and J are TRBV4-3 and TRBJ2-1, with TRBD2 identical over 11 bases. This CDR3 region has 21 residues. V shed 0 bases, J shed 0 bases, and the junction held 13 bases outside the gene matches. Germline assignment: CDR1 LGHNA and CDR2 YSLEER. The CDR3 DNA reads as TGCGCCAGCAGCCAAGACGAGGTTGTGGCTAGCGGGAGGAGCTCCTACAATGAGCAGTTCTTC. Translating gives CASSQDEVVASGRSSYNEQFF.

The chain recombines TRBV5-1 with TRBJ2-2; 10 bases are shared with TRBD2. There are 14 residues in the CDR3. V lost 6 bases to trimming and J lost 7 bases; unmatched junction nucleotides: 6. Germline V gene sequence: CDR1 SGHRS, CDR2 YFSETQ. CDR3 sequence: CASNPGLASGELFF. CDR3 DNA: TGCGCCAGCAATCCGGGACTAGCGAGCGGGGAGCTGTTTTTT.

J is TRBJ1-5 and V is TRBV15; a possible D gene is TRBD1 (5 bases). The CDR3 is 16 amino acids. The germline V and J ends were trimmed by 0 bases and 0 bases, with 9 bases remaining between them. The germline gives CDR1 LNHNV, CDR2 YYDKDF (reference sequence). The CDR3 nucleotides are TGTGCCACCAGCAGAGACGGGGGAGCTAGCAATCAGCCCCAGCATTTT. Protein: CATSRDGGASNQPQHF.

Only a few counts were recorded for this clone. This chain connects TRBV5-1 to TRBJ2-5; D gene ambiguous. This CDR3 contains 14 residues. V was clipped by 4 bases and J by 2 bases, with 12 bases between them. Germline CDR1 and CDR2: SGHRS and YFSETQ. CDR3 sequence (DNA): TGCGCCAGCAGCCCTGATGGGCCTCAAGAGACCCAGTACTTC. Translation gives CASSPDGPQETQYF.

The chain combines TRBV7-2 with TRBJ2-1; TRBD2 agrees at 11 bases. J gave up 5 bases and V 7 bases, and 4 bases lay outside the gene matches. The CDR3 length is 14 residues. Germline CDR1 reads SGHTA; CDR2 reads FQGNSA. Here the CDR3 DNA reads TGTGCCAGCAAACTAGCGGGAGTAAACAATGAGCAGTTCTTC. Residues: CASKLAGVNNEQFF.

The gene calls are TRBV3-1 (or the pseudogene TRBV3-2) and TRBJ1-6; D is uncertain. Germline V gene data show CDR1 as LGHDT and CDR2 as YNNKEL (reference sequence). V was pared by 2 bases and J by 8 bases, with 13 bases between. The CDR3 is 15 amino acids. CDR3 nucleotides: TGTGCCAGCAGCCAACCAGGACGGGGTGATTCACCCCTCCACTTT. As protein: CASSQPGRGDSPLHF.

This clone was observed a single time. In DNA form, the CDR3 reads TGTGCCAGCTCACCAGGTGGTAGCGGGAGTGGTGAGCAGTTCTTC. Amino acids: CASSPGGSGSGEQFF. The chain recombines TRBV18 with TRBJ2-1, with 9 bases fitting TRBD2. The junction had 8 bases not matched to a gene; V was cut back by 2 bases and J by 9 bases. Per the germline V gene, CDR1 is KGHSH and CDR2 is LQKENI. The CDR3 is 15 amino acids. Using reference TRBV18 and TRBJ2-1 for the parts outside the CDR3, the full variable domain is NAGVMQNPRHLVRRRGQEARLRCSPMKGHSHVYWYRQLPEEGLKFMVYLQKENIIDESGMPKERFSAEFPKEGPSILRIQQVVRGDSAAYFCASSPGGSGSGEQFFGPGTRLTVL.

J is TRBJ2-7 and V is TRBV2, with 9 bases lining up with TRBD1. V lost 6 bases and J lost 5; bases outside the gene matches: 5. Germline V gene lookup returns CDR1 SNHLY and CDR2 FYNNEI. This CDR3 comprises 13 residues. DNA of the CDR3: TGTGCCAGCAGGACAGGGGGGAATCACGAGCAGTACTTC. Amino acid sequence: CASRTGGNHEQYF.

CDR3 nucleotides: TGTGCCACCAGTGACCCGGGACAGACCTATGGCTACACCTTC. This translates into CATSDPGQTYGYTF. The chain has TRBV24-1 and TRBJ1-2; 7 nucleotides align to TRBD1. The CDR3 extends over 14 amino acids. The V gene's germline CDR1 is KGHDR and CDR2 SFDVKD. J lost 4 bases, V lost 4 bases, and 5 bases had no gene match.

The rearrangement joins TRBV5-6 to TRBJ1-1; the D gene is possibly TRBD1 (6 bases). Trimming removed 3 bases at V and 2 bases at J, with 11 bases between. The CDR3 covers 14 residues. Germline V gene data show CDR1 as SGHDT and CDR2 as YYEEEE. The CDR3 region is CASSWGHTNTEAFF. The CDR3 region has the DNA TGTGCCAGCAGCTGGGGACACACCAACACTGAAGCTTTCTTT.

The gene calls are TRBV12-3 or TRBV12-4 and TRBJ2-7, with TRBD1 matching 8 bases. J was trimmed by 10 bases and V by 6 bases; bases with no gene match: 8. CDR3 length equals 12 residues. CDR3 loop: CASSLGQGQQYF. CDR3 nucleotides: TGTGCCAGCAGCCTTGGACAGGGACAACAGTACTTC.

This sequence joins TRBV5-6 and TRBJ2-1; TRBD1 might be the D (6 bases). This CDR3 is 15 amino acids long. The germline V gene encodes CDR1 SGHDT and CDR2 YYEEEE. Trimming took off 2 bases at V and 4 bases at J, with 13 bases between the two ends. CDR3 loop: CASSFRRTAYNEQFF. Written as DNA, the CDR3 is TGTGCCAGCAGCTTCCGTAGGACAGCATACAATGAGCAGTTCTTC.

This chain joins TRBV3-1 (or the pseudogene TRBV3-2) and TRBJ2-2, with a weak D call TRBD2 (5 bases). V was shortened by 3 bases and J by 0 bases, with 11 bases between the two germline ends. The V gene's germline CDR1 is LGHDT and CDR2 YNNKEL (reference sequence). The CDR3 is 16 residues long. For the CDR3, the DNA is TGTGCCAGCAGCCAGCGGACTCTCGCGAACACCGGGGAGCTGTTTTTT. Translation gives CASSQRTLANTGELFF.

V is TRBV29-1 and J is TRBJ1-2; TRBD1 agrees at 8 bases. Unmatched junction bases numbered 10, after V lost 2 bases and J lost 5 bases. The CDR3 has 15 amino acids. Germline lookup yields CDR1 SQVTM and CDR2 ANQGSEA. The CDR3 is CSVEPPGQDVYGYTF. In DNA form, the CDR3 reads TGCAGCGTTGAACCCCCGGGACAGGACGTTTATGGCTACACCTTC.

This rearrangement joins TRBV29-1 to TRBJ1-2; 10 bases match TRBD1. The CDR3 covers 14 residues. In germline, CDR1 is SQVTM, CDR2 ANQGSEA. Germline trimming cut 5 bases from V and 7 bases from J; bases unmatched to any gene: 10. DNA for the CDR3: TGCAGCGTTATTCGGGACAGGGGAGTGGGTGGCTACACCTTC. It codes for CSVIRDRGVGGYTF.

This chain links TRBV28 with TRBJ1-3; no clear D gene. Trimming cost V 5 bases and J 3 bases, with 14 bases left between them. The CDR3 is 15 amino acids. CDR1 is MDHEN and CDR2 is SYDVKM in the germline V gene. CDR3 region: CASSRGLNGGNTIYF. CDR3 coding DNA: TGTGCCAGCAGTCGCGGCTTAAATGGTGGAAACACCATATATTTT.

In DNA form, the CDR3 reads TGTGCCAGCAGCCCGGGGGGGGACAGGGTTGGAGCTTTCTTT. Amino acids: CASSPGGDRVGAFF. The rearrangement joins TRBV9 to TRBJ1-1; 9 bases match TRBD1. Trimming cost V 4 bases and J 10 bases; bases outside gene matches: 11. Germline V gene lookup returns CDR1 SGDLS and CDR2 YYNGEE. The CDR3 runs to 14 residues.

The chain carries TRBV28 and TRBJ2-2, with 8 bases identical to TRBD1. Germline V gene data show CDR1 as MDHEN and CDR2 as SYDVKM. J was trimmed by 5 bases and V by 5 bases; bases with no gene match: 16. The CDR3 contains 18 residues. The CDR3 DNA sequence: TGTGCCAGCAGTGGGGGGATCGGACAGGGACTCATGACCGGGGAGCTGTTTTTT. Protein: CASSGGIGQGLMTGELFF.

The chain is built from TRBV9 and TRBJ2-5, with a tentative D call TRBD1 (7 bases). Germline loops: CDR1 SGDLS, CDR2 YYNGEE. Trimming pared 2 bases from V and 5 bases from J, leaving 19 bases between. CDR3 length: 16 amino acids. CDR3 residues: CASSVRGGGAGETQYF. The CDR3 DNA reads TGTGCCAGCAGCGTGAGAGGAGGGGGCGCTGGTGAGACCCAGTACTTC.

The J gene is TRBJ2-7, the V gene TRBV5-1; 11 bases fit TRBD1. The CDR3 contains 14 residues. The germline CDR1 and CDR2 sequences are SGHRS and YFSETQ. J lost 4 bases, V lost 4 bases, and 4 bases had no gene match. The CDR3 here is CASSRGQGGYEQYF. In nucleotides, the CDR3 is TGCGCCAGCAGCCGGGGACAGGGGGGATACGAGCAGTACTTC.

This chain links TRBV24-1 with TRBJ1-3; D is unclear. CDR1 and CDR2 (germline): KGHDR, SFDVKD. Trimming removed 9 bases from V and 12 bases from J, with 8 bases in between. This CDR3 is built from 9 residues. The CDR3 bases are TGTGCCACCCCGCGAGTCATATATTTT. Protein sequence: CATPRVIYF.